The 4 T cell receptor beta chains reported below all come from one sample, sequenced in a study of Ad26.COV2.S vaccination and SARS-CoV-2 variants. The repertoire was sequenced with immunoSEQ multiplex PCR; TCRdb's copy has only in-frame clones and lacks some. The sample holds some 480,000 clones, around 88% seen once. The sample's treatment: roughly 18 received Ad26.COV2.S at low or high dose, single or two shots; 5 received placebo; per-sample allocation not given. Each sample was drawn 63 days after the first injection (of vaccine or placebo). Sequenced material: peripheral blood, taken in a trial of Ad26.COV2.S vaccine versus placebo. These TCRs come from a person between 18 and 59 years old who received the Ad26.COV2.S COVID-19 vaccine or a placebo.

The chain carries TRBV5-8 and TRBJ1-2; 7 bases are a match to TRBD1. The germline CDR1 and CDR2 sequences are SGHTS and YDEGEE. The J segment lost 5 bases and the V segment lost 4 bases, leaving 5 bases of the junction unmatched. The CDR3 has 13 residues. CDR3 in amino acids: CASSVDRIYGYTF. As DNA, the CDR3 is TGTGCCAGCAGCGTGGACAGGATTTATGGCTACACCTTC.

V and J are TRBV4-3 and TRBJ2-5, with unresolved D. Germline V gives CDR1 LGHNA, CDR2 YSLEER. The CDR3 covers 16 residues. V gave up 0 bases and J gave up 2 bases, with 13 bases separating them. The CDR3 sequence is CASSQERSTKQETQYF. The CDR3 bases are TGCGCCAGCAGCCAAGAAAGGTCGACAAAGCAAGAGACCCAGTACTTC.

The V call is TRBV28, the J call TRBJ1-2; 7 positions match TRBD1. CDR3 length: 13 amino acids. Germline CDR1 and CDR2: MDHEN and SYDVKM. The junction had 5 bases not matched to a gene; V was cut back by 3 bases and J by 7 bases. The CDR3 DNA follows: TGTGCCAGCAGTTTGGGACAGTCTTTTGGCTACACCTTC. Amino acids: CASSLGQSFGYTF.

The chain employs TRBV30 and TRBJ2-7; 7 bases agree with TRBD1. The CDR3 is 13 residues long. V trimming: 5 bases; J trimming: 0 bases; junction bases outside the gene matches: 4. The V gene's germline CDR1 is GTSNPN and CDR2 SVGIG (reference sequence). The CDR3 reads CAWDKGASYEQYF. The CDR3 DNA reads TGTGCCTGGGACAAGGGGGCCTCCTACGAGCAGTACTTC. Full variable domain (outside the CDR3, taken from reference TRBV30 and TRBJ2-7): SQTIHQWPATLVQPVGSPLSLECTVEGTSNPNLYWYRQAAGRGLQLLFYSVGIGQISSEVPQNLSASRPQDRQFILSSKKLLLSDSGFYLCAWDKGASYEQYFGPGTRLTVT.